The 32 T cell receptor beta chains in this list originate from one sample, sequenced in a study of CD8 T cells in Susac syndrome. cDNA came from approximately 0.5 to 1 ug RNA primed by random hexamers. TCRdb itself ran the immunoSEQ multiplex PCR reads through MiXCR, one entry per CDR3 protein. The sample includes roughly 80,000 distinct CDR3 sequences, around 94% of them seen just once. What was sequenced was CD8+ T cells from PBMCs. These receptors all come from a human donor in good health.

The chain recombines TRBV29-1 with TRBJ1-1; unclear D gene. CDR3 length equals 10 residues. Between the trimmed V and J ends, which lost 4 bases and 3 bases, there was a span of 3 bases. Per germline, CDR1 SQVTM and CDR2 ANQGSEA. CDR3 in DNA: TGCAGCGTTGTACACACTGAAGCTTTCTTT. This gives the protein CSVVHTEAFF.

This clonotype has just one count. The chain couples TRBV3-1 to TRBJ2-7, with TRBD1 identical over 8 bases. CDR3 length equals 15 residues. With 3 bases clipped from V and 3 bases from J, the junction kept 7 bases outside the gene matches. Germline CDR1 and CDR2: LGHDT and YNNKEL (reference sequence). CDR3 region: CASSQKPDRVYEQYF. The CDR3 DNA is TGTGCCAGCAGCCAGAAGCCGGACAGGGTCTACGAGCAGTACTTC.

The J gene is TRBJ1-1, the V gene TRBV27; tentatively, D is TRBD1 (5 bases). The CDR3 totals 14 residues. The germline V gene encodes CDR1 MNHEY and CDR2 SMNVEV (reference sequence). Between the trimmed V and J ends, which lost 6 bases and 3 bases, there was a span of 14 bases. The CDR3 nucleotides are TGTGCCAGCAGCTGGATCCGGGGGGACACTGAAGCTTTCTTT. Protein sequence: CASSWIRGDTEAFF.

This chain connects TRBV9 to TRBJ1-1; D gene uncertain. From germline, CDR1 is SGDLS and CDR2 YYNGEE. V lost 0 bases, J lost 4 bases, and 10 bases lay in between. The length of the CDR3 is 14 residues. The CDR3 DNA sequence: TGTGCCAGCAGCGTAGGGGTCGTCGCCACTGAAGCTTTCTTT. Its translation: CASSVGVVATEAFF.

This chain links TRBV4-1 with TRBJ2-6, with a tentative D call TRBD2 (6 bases). The V gene lost 3 bases and the J gene lost 0 bases, with 18 bases spanning the gap. The CDR3 contains 19 residues. CDR1 is MGHRA, CDR2 YSYEKL, per germline. The CDR3: CASSQANSEGGSGANVLTF. For the CDR3, the DNA is TGCGCCAGCAGCCAGGCGAACTCGGAGGGTGGCTCTGGGGCCAACGTCCTGACTTTC.

V and J are TRBV7-6 and TRBJ2-7, with 7 nucleotides matching TRBD2. V gave up 5 bases and J gave up 6 bases; unmatched junction bases: 16. The CDR3 is made up of 16 amino acids. Germline V gene data show CDR1 as SGHVS and CDR2 as FNYEAQ. The CDR3: CASSGNSRTRVIEQYF. The CDR3 DNA is TGTGCCAGCAGCGGAAATAGTCGGACTAGAGTGATCGAGCAGTACTTC.

The chain combines TRBV4-1 with TRBJ2-4; weak D call: TRBD2 (5 bases). V was pared by 0 bases and J by 13 bases, with 13 bases between. Germline V lookup: CDR1 MGHRA, CDR2 YSYEKL. The CDR3 extends over 13 amino acids. The CDR3 sequence: CASSQESQGRQYF. The CDR3 nucleotides read TGCGCCAGCAGCCAAGAATCCCAAGGGAGACAGTACTTC.

V usage is TRBV5-6 and J usage is TRBJ1-5; a weak D match, TRBD1 (6 bases). The V end lost 1 base, the J end lost 3 bases, and 11 bases lay between the germline ends. This CDR3 is built from 15 residues. Germline CDR1 and CDR2: SGHDT and YYEEEE. The CDR3 reads CASSLRQAINQPQHF. CDR3 DNA sequence: TGTGCCAGCAGCTTGCGACAGGCAATCAATCAGCCCCAGCATTTT. The variable domain in full, completed from reference TRBV5-6 and TRBJ1-5, reads DAGVTQSPTHLIKTRGQQVTLRCSPKSGHDTVSWYQQALGQGPQFIFQYYEEEERQRGNFPDRFSGHQFPNYSSELNVNALLLGDSALYLCASSLRQAINQPQHFGDGTRLSIL.

J is TRBJ2-7 and V is TRBV10-3, with D hard to call. From germline, CDR1 is ENHRY and CDR2 SYGVKD. The CDR3 loop spans 13 amino acids. Trimming pared 4 bases from V and 1 base from J, leaving 8 bases between. CDR3 sequence (DNA): TGTGCCATCAGTGGGACCGATTCCTACGAGCAGTACGTC. Translated, it gives CAISGTDSYEQYV.

The rearrangement joins TRBV5-1 to TRBJ2-7, with TRBD1 matching over 7 bases. Trimming cost V 4 bases and J 4 bases; bases outside gene matches: 8. In germline, CDR1 is SGHRS, CDR2 YFSETQ. The CDR3 extends over 14 amino acids. DNA of the CDR3: TGCGCCAGCAGCATTGGACAGGATCTGTACGAGCAGTACTTC. Protein: CASSIGQDLYEQYF.

The gene calls are TRBV28 and TRBJ2-7; D may be TRBD1 (6 bases). The germline gives CDR1 MDHEN, CDR2 SYDVKM. The CDR3 length is 13 residues. V lost 5 bases and J lost 0, with 8 bases in between. Here the CDR3 DNA reads TGTGCCAGCAGTCAGGACAGCTCCTACGAGCAGTACGTC. This gives the protein CASSQDSSYEQYV.

This clonotype was counted once. The rearrangement links TRBV27 to TRBJ1-1; D uncertain. The ends were cut back, 2 bases at V and 4 bases at J, with 11 bases in the middle. The CDR3 has 14 amino acids. The germline V gene encodes CDR1 MNHEY and CDR2 SMNVEV (reference sequence). CDR3 nucleotide sequence: TGTGCCAGCAGTTTAGGGAACGGTGGCACTGAAGCTTTCTTT. Its protein product is CASSLGNGGTEAFF.

This chain links TRBV7-9 with TRBJ1-1; D might be TRBD1 (5 bases). With 6 bases removed from V and 0 bases from J, the gap between germline ends came to 14 bases. There are 15 residues in the CDR3. CDR1 and CDR2 (germline): SEHNR, FQNEAQ (reference sequence). The CDR3 region is CASRTLGQLNTEAFF. In nucleotides, the CDR3 is TGTGCCAGCAGGACCCTGGGGCAGTTGAACACTGAAGCTTTCTTT.

V and J are TRBV20-1 and TRBJ2-2; no reliable D call. V lost 6 bases to trimming and J lost 6 bases, with 11 bases between them. CDR1 and CDR2 (germline): DFQATT, SNEGSKA (reference sequence). The CDR3 is 12 amino acids. Here the CDR3 DNA reads TGCAGTGCAAAGCACGGGCCCGGGGAGCTGTTTTTT. Protein sequence: CSAKHGPGELFF.

The chain employs TRBV28 and TRBJ1-1; weak D call: TRBD1 (5 bases). CDR3 length equals 14 residues. CDR1 and CDR2 from the germline V gene are MDHEN and SYDVKM. V gave up 6 bases and J gave up 5 bases, with 16 bases separating them. Here the CDR3 DNA reads TGTGCCAGCAGACGCTTGGTGGGGCTGACTGAAGCTTTCTTT. Encoded protein: CASRRLVGLTEAFF.

V is TRBV27 and J is TRBJ1-6; the D gene is possibly TRBD1 (5 bases). Trimming removed 6 bases at V and 9 bases at J, with 15 bases between. The CDR3 consists of 14 residues. Looked up from germline, CDR1 is MNHEY and CDR2 is SMNVEV (reference sequence). CDR3 in DNA: TGTGCCAGCAGCCGCGGGGGTTTGGGTTCACCCCTCCACTTT. It translates to CASSRGGLGSPLHF.

The chain employs TRBV5-6 and TRBJ2-7; D unclear. Germline loops: CDR1 SGHDT, CDR2 YYEEEE. The V end lost 0 bases, the J end lost 3 bases, and 7 bases lay between the germline ends. The CDR3 is made up of 13 amino acids. CDR3 sequence: CASSLGNLYEQYF. The CDR3 DNA reads TGTGCCAGCAGCTTGGGGAACCTCTACGAGCAGTACTTC.

V is TRBV19 and J is TRBJ2-4, with a weak D call TRBD2 (6 bases). Trimming removed 3 bases from V and 2 bases from J, with 14 bases in between. CDR3 length: 16 amino acids. Germline CDR1 LNHDA, CDR2 SQIVND (reference sequence). CDR3 nucleotides: TGTGCCAGTAGTATGGAGGGGCCTAGGACCAAAAACATTCAGTACTTC. Translated: CASSMEGPRTKNIQYF. The whole variable domain, remainder taken from reference TRBV19 and TRBJ2-4, is DGGITQSPKYLFRKEGQNVTLSCEQNLNHDAMYWYRQDPGQGLRLIYYSQIVNDFQKGDIAEGYSVSREKKESFPLTVTSAQKNPTAFYLCASSMEGPRTKNIQYFGAGTRLSVL.

This chain uses TRBV7-9 with TRBJ2-3; TRBD1 or TRBD2 may be the D gene (5 bases each). V shed 4 bases and J shed 7 bases, with 18 bases lying between them. Germline V lookup: CDR1 SEHNR, CDR2 FQNEAQ (reference sequence). The CDR3 covers 15 residues. For the CDR3, the DNA is TGTGCCAGCAGCTACCGGGACGACCCGGGCAATACGCAGTATTTT. This gives the protein CASSYRDDPGNTQYF.

This chain links TRBV14 with TRBJ1-5; TRBD1 is a possible D gene (6 bases). The CDR3 loop spans 13 amino acids. The V end lost 5 bases, the J end lost 4 bases, and 9 bases lay between the germline ends. The germline V gene has CDR1 SGHDN and CDR2 FVKESK. The CDR3 sequence is CASSYGQNQPQHF. DNA of the CDR3: TGTGCCAGCAGCTATGGACAGAATCAGCCCCAGCATTTT.

This rearrangement joins TRBV27 to TRBJ2-1, with D maybe TRBD1 (6 bases). Trimming left V 6 bases short and J 8 bases short, with 14 bases between. The CDR3 totals 13 residues. Germline loops: CDR1 MNHEY, CDR2 SMNVEV (reference sequence). The CDR3 region is CASSLIQGDEQFF. As DNA, the CDR3 is TGTGCCAGCAGCCTAATACAGGGTGATGAGCAGTTCTTC.

The V and J genes are TRBV11-2 and TRBJ1-1, with TRBD1 as a possible D gene (6 bases). CDR1 is SGHAT, CDR2 FQNNGV, per germline. The CDR3 runs to 16 residues. Trimming left V 3 bases short and J 0 bases short, with 14 bases between. CDR3 loop: CASSFPKDSMNTEAFF. CDR3 nucleotides: TGTGCCAGCAGCTTCCCGAAGGACAGTATGAACACTGAAGCTTTCTTT.

The rearrangement joins TRBV29-1 to TRBJ2-1, with D perhaps given as TRBD1 or TRBD2 (5 bases each). Deletions cut 3 bases from V and 1 base from J, with 10 bases between. Germline-derived CDR1 and CDR2 are SQVTM and ANQGSEA. This CDR3 comprises 14 residues. This CDR3 is CSVEVGASYNEQFF. The CDR3 coding sequence is TGCAGCGTTGAGGTCGGGGCGTCCTACAATGAGCAGTTCTTC.

The chain uses TRBV5-6 and TRBJ1-2, with a possible D match to TRBD1 (6 bases). This CDR3 spans 14 amino acids. Looked up from germline, CDR1 is SGHDT and CDR2 is YYEEEE. V lost 4 bases and J 1 base, leaving 11 bases between the germline ends. CDR3 sequence reads: CASSPDRFNYGYTF. DNA of the CDR3: TGTGCCAGCAGCCCGGACAGATTTAACTATGGCTACACCTTC.

The chain has TRBV20-1 and TRBJ2-3; 8 positions match TRBD2. This CDR3 region has 13 residues. From germline, CDR1 is DFQATT and CDR2 SNEGSKA (reference sequence). The V gene end was trimmed by 3 bases and the J gene end by 3 bases; junction bases not matched to a gene: 2. CDR3 region: CSASGGRTDTQYF. CDR3 sequence (DNA): TGCAGTGCTAGCGGCGGGAGGACAGATACGCAGTATTTT.

The chain recombines TRBV30 with TRBJ1-1; 8 bases align to TRBD1. Germline trimming cut 2 bases from V and 3 bases from J; bases unmatched to any gene: 5. The germline V gene has CDR1 GTSNPN and CDR2 SVGIG (reference sequence). CDR3 length: 14 residues. The CDR3 reads CAWSYPDRDTEAFF. The CDR3 DNA reads as TGTGCCTGGAGTTATCCGGACAGGGACACTGAAGCTTTCTTT.

The chain has TRBV6-5 and TRBJ2-7; maybe TRBD1 (6 bases). Looked up from germline, CDR1 is MNHEY and CDR2 is SVGAGI. The CDR3 runs 11 residues. Between the trimmed V and J ends, which lost 8 bases and 5 bases, there was a span of 10 bases. The CDR3 loop reads CASAGVHEQYF. DNA of the CDR3: TGTGCCAGCGCAGGGGTCCACGAGCAGTACTTC.

This chain joins TRBV29-1 and TRBJ1-1; D unclear. Trimming removed 7 bases from V and 0 bases from J, with 12 bases in between. The germline gives CDR1 SQVTM, CDR2 ANQGSEA. The length of the CDR3 is 13 residues. CDR3 DNA: TGCAGCGCCGGTCGGCTCCTGAACACTGAAGCTTTCTTT. Amino acids: CSAGRLLNTEAFF.

The chain carries TRBV18 and TRBJ2-1, with a possible D match to TRBD2 (5 bases). The V end lost 2 bases, the J end lost 12 bases, and 23 bases lay between the germline ends. The CDR3 covers 16 residues. From germline, CDR1 is KGHSH and CDR2 LQKENI. CDR3 sequence (DNA): TGTGCCAGCTCACCAGCAGCTGCGGACTCTCCGTTTGGGCAGTTCTTC. Protein sequence: CASSPAAADSPFGQFF.

The genes are TRBV7-9 and TRBJ2-2; D perhaps matches TRBD2 (6 bases). Germline V gene data show CDR1 as SEHNR and CDR2 as FQNEAQ (reference sequence). Trimming took off 5 bases at V and 7 bases at J, with 14 bases between the two ends. This CDR3 has 14 residues. The CDR3 region is CASSGAGTVGELFF. CDR3 DNA: TGTGCCAGCAGCGGGGCCGGGACTGTCGGGGAGCTGTTTTTT.

The V call is TRBV5-6, the J call TRBJ1-5; D is possibly TRBD1 (5 bases). This CDR3 has 14 residues. Per germline, CDR1 SGHDT and CDR2 YYEEEE. V dropped 1 base and J dropped 6 bases, with 11 bases sitting between them. The CDR3 sequence: CASSLWAGIQPQHF. The CDR3 DNA follows: TGTGCCAGCAGCTTGTGGGCAGGGATTCAGCCCCAGCATTTT. Based on the CDR3 plus reference TRBV5-6 and TRBJ1-5, the full variable domain is DAGVTQSPTHLIKTRGQQVTLRCSPKSGHDTVSWYQQALGQGPQFIFQYYEEEERQRGNFPDRFSGHQFPNYSSELNVNALLLGDSALYLCASSLWAGIQPQHFGDGTRLSIL.

The rearrangement uses TRBV6-5 and TRBJ2-1, with D possibly matching TRBD2 (5 bases). The CDR3 totals 14 residues. Germline V lookup: CDR1 MNHEY, CDR2 SVGAGI. Deletions cut 2 bases from V and 3 bases from J, with 8 bases between. The CDR3 is CASSYDGIYNEQFF. CDR3 coding DNA: TGTGCCAGCAGTTACGACGGGATCTACAATGAGCAGTTCTTC.